The 7 T cell receptor beta chains in this list originate from one sample, sequenced in a study of shared clonotypes between healthy human individuals. The table came from immunoSEQ multiplex PCR; TCRdb's copy has only in-frame clones and leaves some out. The sample lists 2 million to 2.5 million clones, approximately 93% seen once, with approximately 0.36% in the top ten. The specimen sequenced was naive CD4+ T cells from PBMCs. Specified subset: CD45RA+ positively selected. All receptors come from a man between 18 and 35 years old in good health. Some clones in this sample may be carry-over from other donors' samples.

Remarks on this clone: The sample holds other DNA sequences that translate to the same CDR3. The chain joins TRBV7-9 to TRBJ2-1, with D perhaps TRBD1 (5 bases). CDR1 and CDR2 (germline): SEHNR, FQNEAQ (reference sequence). Trimming removed 3 bases from V and 7 bases from J, with 7 bases in between. The CDR3 length is 12 residues. The CDR3 sequence is CASSLQGNEQFF. The DNA for the CDR3 is TGTGCCAGCAGCTTGCAGGGTAATGAGCAGTTCTTC.

J is TRBJ1-5 and V is TRBV27; D is unclear. The CDR3 runs 15 residues. Germline V gives CDR1 MNHEY, CDR2 SMNVEV (reference sequence). Trimming shortened V by 3 bases and J by 6 bases, and 15 bases separated the two germline ends. The CDR3 region is CASSFLSPTPQPQHF. The CDR3 DNA is TGTGCCAGCAGTTTTTTGTCGCCGACCCCTCAGCCCCAGCATTTT.

The table lists this clone with a count of one. The CDR3 reads CASTPGQDYYGYTF. The CDR3 DNA sequence: TGTGCCAGTACCCCCGGCCAGGATTACTATGGCTACACCTTC. The chain links TRBV19 to TRBJ1-2; D remains unclear. Germline assignment: CDR1 LNHDA and CDR2 SQIVND (reference sequence). The CDR3 length is 14 residues. With 7 bases removed from V and 3 bases from J, the gap between germline ends came to 15 bases. Drawing the rest from reference TRBV19 and TRBJ1-2, the complete variable domain is DGGITQSPKYLFRKEGQNVTLSCEQNLNHDAMYWYRQDPGQGLRLIYYSQIVNDFQKGDIAEGYSVSREKKESFPLTVTSAQKNPTAFYLCASTPGQDYYGYTFGSGTRLTVV.

The chain joins TRBV5-6 to TRBJ2-3; tentatively, D is TRBD2 (6 bases). Per germline, CDR1 SGHDT and CDR2 YYEEEE. CDR3 size: 13 residues. V gave up 4 bases and J gave up 4 bases, with 10 bases separating them. The chain's CDR3 is CASSGTGADTQYF. For the CDR3, the DNA is TGTGCCAGCAGCGGTACGGGGGCAGATACGCAGTATTTT.

The rearrangement uses TRBV19 and TRBJ2-7; D is perhaps TRBD1 (5 bases). The CDR3 is made up of 14 amino acids. Trimming pared 6 bases from V and 4 bases from J, leaving 16 bases between. Germline V gene sequence: CDR1 LNHDA, CDR2 SQIVND (reference sequence). The DNA of the CDR3 is TGTGCCAGTAGCGGCCTCTACAGGAGTTACGAGCAGTACTTC. Translating it yields CASSGLYRSYEQYF.

V and J are TRBV5-1 and TRBJ2-3, with 9 bases matching TRBD2. This CDR3 spans 16 amino acids. Per germline, CDR1 SGHRS and CDR2 YFSETQ. With V trimmed by 2 bases and J by 0 bases, 4 bases remained unmatched. The CDR3 bases are TGCGCCAGCAGCTTCATAGCGGGAGCTAGCACAGATACGCAGTATTTT. Translation: CASSFIAGASTDTQYF.

The chain joins TRBV9 to TRBJ2-1, with 10 bases matching TRBD2. The CDR3 runs to 18 residues. CDR1 is SGDLS and CDR2 is YYNGEE in the germline V gene. V shed 5 bases and J 5 bases; nucleotides not matched to a gene: 16. The CDR3 sequence: CASRHDPVSGRVDNEQFF. The CDR3 bases are TGTGCCAGCAGACACGACCCGGTGAGCGGGAGGGTCGACAATGAGCAGTTCTTC. Drawing the rest from reference TRBV9 and TRBJ2-1, the complete variable domain is DSGVTQTPKHLITATGQRVTLRCSPRSGDLSVYWYQQSLDQGLQFLIQYYNGEERAKGNILERFSAQQFPDLHSELNLSSLELGDSALYFCASRHDPVSGRVDNEQFFGPGTRLTVL.